This T cell receptor beta chain is drawn from a study of Ad26.COV2.S vaccination and SARS-CoV-2 variants. Study details: Administration of Ad26.COV2.S was intramuscular, either once or twice 56 days apart. Findings of the study overall: Vaccinated and placebo-treated recipients had similar non-spike TCR breadth. Possibly, TCR breadth and depth analyses underestimated total T cell responses.

Clones were read by immunoSEQ multiplex PCR, and TCRdb kept only the in-frame ones, dropping some. The sample yields about 470,000 clones, 90% seen once. Specified treatment: about 20 received Ad26.COV2.S at low or high dose, single or two shots; about 5 received placebo; per-sample allocation not given. Specimens were obtained on day 63 following the first vaccine or placebo injection. On this clone: The antigen is unknown.

Germline CDR1 is MNHEY and CDR2 is SMNVEV (reference sequence). CDR3 length equals 16 residues. The V end was cut by 0 bases, the J end by 1 base, with 11 bases between. Sample: peripheral blood, taken in a trial of Ad26.COV2.S vaccine versus placebo. The receptor was derived from a person aged 18 to 65 who received the Ad26.COV2.S COVID-19 vaccine or a placebo. This sequence joins TRBV27 and TRBJ2-3, with D perhaps matching TRBD1 or TRBD2 (5 bases each). CDR3 DNA sequence: TGTGCCAGCAGTTTATCGATCCGGGGCCGCACAGATACGCAGTATTTT. Its protein is CASSLSIRGRTDTQYF.